The rows below give T cell receptor beta chains drawn from one sample of a study of cytomegalovirus exposure and HLA in healthy donors. Clones were sequenced by immunoSEQ multiplex PCR, and TCRdb holds only the in-frame ones, with some missing. Counted here are roughly 97,000 clones, approximately 78% occurring once; the ten biggest clones make up 1.5% to 2%. Source material: PBMCs. The receptors shown here come from a woman aged 40 to 49 in good health and CMV-seronegative. Each CDR3 is given with its conserved first and last residue. A D gene is named only where the DNA matches it firmly.

CDR3 length: 15
D gene: NA
J gene: TRBJ2-3
V gene: TRBV19
CDR3 protein: CASTTRGPSEATQYF

CDR3 length: 16
D gene: NA
J gene: TRBJ2-1
V gene: TRBV13
CDR3 protein: CASSLDGGSSYNEQFF

CDR3 length: 15
D gene: TRBD1
J gene: TRBJ1-2
V gene: TRBV18
CDR3 protein: CASSPAGDRDRGYTF

CDR3 length: 15
D gene: TRBD1
J gene: TRBJ1-3
V gene: TRBV5-4
CDR3 protein: CASSLDLTGSHTIYF

CDR3 length: 18
D gene: NA
J gene: TRBJ1-2
V gene: TRBV21-1
CDR3 protein: CASSKMLDRGRSSSGYTF

CDR3 length: 18
D gene: TRBD1
J gene: TRBJ2-7
V gene: TRBV7-2
CDR3 protein: CASSHPPTGTGVSYEQYF

CDR3 length: 15
D gene: TRBD2
J gene: TRBJ2-1
V gene: TRBV30
CDR3 protein: CAWSLPSGRINEQFF

CDR3 length: 12
D gene: TRBD2
J gene: TRBJ2-1
V gene: TRBV30
CDR3 protein: CAASGQYNEQFF

CDR3 length: 16
D gene: TRBD2
J gene: TRBJ2-2
V gene: TRBV9
CDR3 protein: CASSVGLAGAGGELFF

CDR3 length: 17
D gene: TRBD2
J gene: TRBJ2-1
V gene: TRBV9
CDR3 protein: CASSSDPGLAGVGEQFF

CDR3 length: 14
D gene: NA
J gene: TRBJ2-3
V gene: TRBV4-3
CDR3 protein: CASSQDFVNSPQYF

CDR3 length: 14
D gene: TRBD2
J gene: TRBJ2-7
V gene: TRBV30
CDR3 protein: CAWIGTSGSNEQYF

CDR3 length: 15
D gene: NA
J gene: TRBJ1-5
V gene: TRBV6-1
CDR3 protein: CASSFRQYSNQPQHF

CDR3 length: 15
D gene: NA
J gene: TRBJ1-2
V gene: TRBV28
CDR3 protein: CASSQGGTTNYGYTF

CDR3 length: 17
D gene: NA
J gene: TRBJ2-7
V gene: TRBV23-1
CDR3 protein: CASSRTTRTRFSYEQYF

CDR3 length: 13
D gene: NA
J gene: TRBJ1-1
V gene: TRBV7-9
CDR3 protein: CASSLTMYTEAFF

CDR3 length: 13
D gene: TRBD1
J gene: TRBJ2-1
V gene: TRBV19
CDR3 protein: CASSTNRGNEQFF

CDR3 length: 15
D gene: NA
J gene: TRBJ1-5
V gene: TRBV4-2
CDR3 protein: CASSQDISVVQPQHF

CDR3 length: 16
D gene: NA
J gene: TRBJ1-5
V gene: TRBV6-6
CDR3 protein: CASSNWGGGGNQPQHF

CDR3 length: 19
D gene: TRBD2
J gene: TRBJ2-1
V gene: TRBV10-2
CDR3 protein: CASSPSETSGRSSYNEQFF

CDR3 length: 13
D gene: NA
J gene: TRBJ1-4
V gene: TRBV5-5
CDR3 protein: CASSRGGWGKLFF

CDR3 length: 15
D gene: NA
J gene: TRBJ2-7
V gene: TRBV28
CDR3 protein: CASRPPRAGLYEQYF

CDR3 length: 13
D gene: NA
J gene: TRBJ1-5
V gene: TRBV7-2
CDR3 protein: CASSPRRGQPQHF

CDR3 length: 15
D gene: NA
J gene: TRBJ2-3
V gene: TRBV5-1
CDR3 protein: CASGNNGHLTDTQYF

CDR3 length: 12
D gene: TRBD1
J gene: TRBJ1-5
V gene: TRBV10-3
CDR3 protein: CAIGTGDQPQHF

CDR3 length: 16
D gene: TRBD1
J gene: TRBJ2-7
V gene: TRBV25-1
CDR3 protein: CASSDKDRNRRYEQYF

CDR3 length: 12
D gene: NA
J gene: TRBJ1-3
V gene: TRBV6-5
CDR3 protein: CASSGLGNTIYF

CDR3 length: 12
D gene: NA
J gene: TRBJ2-7
V gene: TRBV19
CDR3 protein: CASSMRPGEQYF

CDR3 length: 11
D gene: NA
J gene: TRBJ1-1
V gene: TRBV30
CDR3 protein: CAWSVRVEAFF

CDR3 length: 14
D gene: NA
J gene: TRBJ1-4
V gene: TRBV9
CDR3 protein: CASSRGRGNEKLFF

CDR3 length: 15
D gene: NA
J gene: TRBJ1-5
V gene: TRBV9
CDR3 protein: CASSVGHGGHQPQHF

CDR3 length: 12
D gene: NA
J gene: TRBJ2-3
V gene: TRBV18
CDR3 protein: CASSGEADTQYF

CDR3 length: 14
D gene: TRBD1
J gene: TRBJ1-5
V gene: TRBV6-5
CDR3 protein: CASSLVQGVDPQHF

CDR3 length: 15
D gene: NA
J gene: TRBJ2-1
V gene: TRBV7-3
CDR3 protein: CASSLDRDTYNEQFF

CDR3 length: 18
D gene: TRBD1
J gene: TRBJ1-5
V gene: TRBV10-1
CDR3 protein: CASSEPDRGEYSNQPQHF

CDR3 length: 12
D gene: NA
J gene: TRBJ2-7
V gene: TRBV7-8
CDR3 protein: CASSLQEDEQYF

CDR3 length: 16
D gene: NA
J gene: TRBJ2-4
V gene: TRBV11-2
CDR3 protein: CASSPRVAGAKNIQYF

CDR3 length: 14
D gene: NA
J gene: TRBJ2-2
V gene: TRBV7-3
CDR3 protein: CASRSGERTGELFF

CDR3 length: 15
D gene: TRBD2
J gene: TRBJ2-7
V gene: TRBV4-1
CDR3 protein: CASSQEQRDYYEQYF

CDR3 length: 11
D gene: NA
J gene: TRBJ2-6
V gene: TRBV6-4
CDR3 protein: CASSDGGALTF

CDR3 length: 16
D gene: TRBD2
J gene: TRBJ2-7
V gene: TRBV18
CDR3 protein: CASSPRGLADPIEQYF

CDR3 length: 14
D gene: NA
J gene: TRBJ2-3
V gene: TRBV5-4
CDR3 protein: CASSSAGYTDTQYF

CDR3 length: 15
D gene: NA
J gene: TRBJ2-1
V gene: TRBV4-3
CDR3 protein: CASSQESRPGDEQFF

CDR3 length: 15
D gene: NA
J gene: TRBJ1-5
V gene: TRBV19
CDR3 protein: CASSMGGGSNQPQHF

CDR3 length: 16
D gene: TRBD2
J gene: TRBJ2-1
V gene: TRBV11-3
CDR3 protein: CASSLRASGGVNEQFF

CDR3 length: 15
D gene: TRBD1
J gene: TRBJ2-2
V gene: TRBV15
CDR3 protein: CATSRDREYTGELFF

CDR3 length: 17
D gene: TRBD1
J gene: TRBJ1-1
V gene: TRBV18
CDR3 protein: CASSPLRGTGVNTEAFF